This T cell receptor beta chain came from a study of cytomegalovirus exposure and HLA in healthy donors. Whole-study findings and limits: CMV antigen specificity was confirmed in vitro for a few CMV-associated chains. It was reportedly the case that the classifier diagnosed cytomegalovirus status with high specificity and sensitivity. Clusters of TCRs from the first cohort tended to co-occur in the 90 to 150 validation repertoires (as a later analysis found). Cytomegalovirus-associated TCR beta chains were listed, numbering 150 to 200.

Germline CDR1 reads SGDLS; CDR2 reads YYNGEE. V gave up 7 bases and J gave up 9 bases, with 17 bases separating them. CDR3 length: 13 residues. Libraries were prepared by immunoSEQ multiplex PCR; TCRdb keeps only in-frame clonotypes and omits some of them. The top ten hold approximately 0.7% of the sample, which has 130,000 to 150,000 clones, approximately 90% seen once. Worth noting for this clone: The antigen is unknown.

This clonotype originated in a man aged 18-30 years in good health and CMV-seronegative. The chain employs TRBV9 and TRBJ2-4; perhaps TRBD2 as D (5 bases). Input material: PBMCs. For the CDR3, the DNA is TGTGCCAGCTCGACGGGATCGGGCGGCATTCAGTACTTC. Amino acids: CASSTGSGGIQYF.